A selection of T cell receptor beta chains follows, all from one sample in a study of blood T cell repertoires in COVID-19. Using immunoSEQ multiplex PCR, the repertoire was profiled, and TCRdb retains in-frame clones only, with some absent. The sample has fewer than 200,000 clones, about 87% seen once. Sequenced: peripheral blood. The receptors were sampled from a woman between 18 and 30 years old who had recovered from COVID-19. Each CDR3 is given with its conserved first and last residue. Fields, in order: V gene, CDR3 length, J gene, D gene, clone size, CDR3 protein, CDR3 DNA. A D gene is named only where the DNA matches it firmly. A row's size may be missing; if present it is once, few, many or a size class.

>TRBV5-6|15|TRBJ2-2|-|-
CASSLAAGSGGELFF
TGTGCCAGCAGCTTGGCGGCAGGATCAGGCGGGGAGCTGTTTTTT
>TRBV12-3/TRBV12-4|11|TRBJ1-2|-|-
CASSEAYGYTF
TGTGCCAGCAGTGAGGCCTATGGCTACACCTTC
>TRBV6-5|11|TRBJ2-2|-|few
CASSYYGELFF
TGTGCCAGCAGTTATTACGGGGAGCTGTTTTTT
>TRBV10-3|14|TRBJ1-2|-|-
CAISAGLTNYGYTF
TGTGCCATCAGTGCCGGACTTACTAACTATGGCTACACCTTC
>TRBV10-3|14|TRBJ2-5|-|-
CAISESAGGQTQYF
TGTGCCATCAGTGAGTCCGCGGGCGGACAGACCCAGTACTTC
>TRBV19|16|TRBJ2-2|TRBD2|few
CASSPDPGGFTGELFF
TGTGCCAGTAGCCCTGATCCGGGAGGATTCACCGGGGAGCTGTTTTTT
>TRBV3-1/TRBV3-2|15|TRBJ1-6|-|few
CASSQRRGIYSPLHF
TGTGCCAGCAGCCAAAGGAGGGGAATTTATTCACCCCTCCACTTT
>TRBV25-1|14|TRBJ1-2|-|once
CASSESGRDRGYTF
TGTGCCAGCAGTGAATCCGGCAGGGATAGGGGCTACACCTTC
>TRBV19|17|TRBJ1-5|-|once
CASRAAGRERMRWPQHF
TGTGCCAGTAGGGCTGCGGGACGGGAACGAATGCGTTGGCCCCAGCATTTT
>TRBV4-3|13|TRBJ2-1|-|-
CASSLESYNEQFF
TGCGCCAGCAGCCTCGAGTCTTACAATGAGCAGTTCTTC
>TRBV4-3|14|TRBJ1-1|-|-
CASSQDGENTEAFF
TGCGCCAGCAGCCAAGACGGTGAGAACACTGAAGCTTTCTTT